The next 2 T cell receptor beta chains were all read from a single sample in a study of patients and donors after allogeneic stem cell transplantation. TCRdb used MiXCR to reprocess the RT-PCR reads, holding one entry per CDR3 protein. The sample contains some 160,000 distinct CDR3 sequences, 24% of which appear only once. The specimen sequenced was blood, either unsorted or a sorted T cell fraction (not recorded which). The receptor set was obtained from a human donor who was either an allogeneic HSCT recipient or a stem cell or donor lymphocyte infusion donor (not recorded which). It is not recorded whose cells these are; they may come from a transplant donor.

The rearrangement uses TRBV7-6 and TRBJ2-5; no reliable D call. This CDR3 is built from 15 residues. Trimming took off 6 bases at V and 1 base at J, with 15 bases between the two ends. CDR1 and CDR2 from the germline V gene are SGHVS and FNYEAQ. In nucleotides, the CDR3 is TGTGCCAGCAGTGCTGGACCACGACCCCAAGAGACCCAGTACTTC. Translating it yields CASSAGPRPQETQYF. The whole variable domain, remainder taken from reference TRBV7-6 and TRBJ2-5, is GAGVSQSPRYKVTKRGQDVALRCDPISGHVSLYWYRQALGQGPEFLTYFNYEAQQDKSGLPNDRFSAERPEGSISTLTIQRTEQRDSAMYRCASSAGPRPQETQYFGPGTRLLVL.

The rearrangement joins TRBV12-3 or TRBV12-4 to TRBJ1-6; D is ambiguous. There are 12 residues in the CDR3. Trimming cost V 6 bases and J 7 bases, with 7 bases left between them. The CDR3 protein is CASSPTNSPLHF. Here the CDR3 DNA reads TGTGCCAGCAGCCCCACAAATTCACCCCTCCACTTT.